This T cell receptor (beta chain) was found in a study of CD8+ T cells in alopecia areata. Treatment noted: oral pan-JAK inhibitor, 5-10 mg twice daily. RNA extraction and reverse transcription yielded cDNA as sequencing template. Assay used: immunoSEQ multiplex PCR; TCRdb lists only in-frame clones, some missing. The sample holds 90,000 to 150,000 clones; approximately 59% are singletons and the top ten take nearly 30%. Germline CDR1 MNHEY, CDR2 SVGAGI. The CDR3 sequence is 16 residues long. Trimming shortened V by 2 bases and J by 5 bases, and 16 bases separated the two germline ends. This receptor was obtained from a human donor with alopecia areata. This chain joins TRBV6-5 and TRBJ2-1, with D maybe TRBD1 (6 bases). Specimen: CD8+ T cells sorted from blood, collected at week 4, from a patient treated with tofacitinib. CDR3 nucleotides: TGTGCCAGCAGTTACATCAGGACAGCCACTCACAATGAGCAGTTCTTC. It translates to CASSYIRTATHNEQFF.